Below, 24 T cell receptor beta chains from the same sample are listed, as sequenced in a study of yellow fever vaccine responses in identical twins. One entry per CDR3 protein, called by TCRdb with MiXCR from the RT-PCR reads. The sample yields under 30,000 distinct CDR3 sequences, under 85% seen once. Sample: T cells from blood (PBMCs), unsorted or a sorted subset (not recorded which), taken before or after yellow fever vaccination (not recorded which). These receptor sequences come from a woman younger than 35 who received the yellow fever vaccine.

This chain uses TRBV11-1 with TRBJ2-1, with 9 bases aligning to TRBD2. Trimming removed 8 bases from V and 6 bases from J; junction bases left unmatched: 11. The germline CDR1 and CDR2 sequences are SGHAT and FQDESV (reference sequence). This CDR3 spans 15 amino acids. This CDR3 reads CASPVGREGPNEQFF. DNA of the CDR3: TGTGCCAGCCCAGTGGGGCGGGAGGGCCCCAATGAGCAGTTCTTC.

The gene calls are TRBV2 and TRBJ1-1, with D maybe TRBD1 (5 bases). CDR3 length: 15 residues. Germline CDR1 and CDR2: SNHLY and FYNNEI. Trimming removed 5 bases from V and 11 bases from J, with 24 bases in between. The CDR3 bases are TGTGCCAGCAGTCTCCGCGGGTCAGGGCGGTTGCGGGCTTTCTTT. Translating gives CASSLRGSGRLRAFF.

This rearrangement joins TRBV19 to TRBJ1-6; D unresolved. V was pared by 4 bases and J by 16 bases, with 14 bases between. This CDR3 has 12 residues. CDR1 is LNHDA, CDR2 SQIVND, per germline (reference sequence). CDR3: CASSTPPGELHF. The CDR3 nucleotides are TGTGCCAGTAGTACCCCACCTGGTGAACTCCACTTT.

V gene TRBV3-1 combines with J gene TRBJ2-5; D perhaps matches TRBD1 (6 bases). This CDR3 comprises 17 residues. CDR1 LGHDT and CDR2 YNNKEL come from the germline V gene (reference sequence). V lost 0 bases and J lost 1, with 15 bases in between. The CDR3 DNA sequence: TGTGCCAGCAGCCAAGATCGTTCGGGACACCTCCAAGAGACCCAGTACTTC. Its translation is CASSQDRSGHLQETQYF.

The chain combines TRBV28 with TRBJ2-2; 9 bases line up with TRBD1. This CDR3 comprises 17 residues. CDR1 and CDR2 from the germline V gene are MDHEN and SYDVKM. The V and J ends lost 0 bases and 2 bases, in that order; junction bases with no gene match: 4. CDR3 bases: TGTGCCAGCAGTTTATGGGACAGGGGACGAAACACCGGGGAGCTGTTTTTT. Translation gives CASSLWDRGRNTGELFF.

The chain carries TRBV11-1 and TRBJ2-7; 9 bases match TRBD1. Trimming took 5 bases from V and 7 from J; bases not matched to a gene: 12. Germline values: CDR1 SGHAT, CDR2 FQDESV (reference sequence). This CDR3 has 15 amino acids. CDR3 nucleotides: TGTGCCAGCAGCCCGGAACAGGGGGCGGCGGGGGAGCAGTACTTC. Residues: CASSPEQGAAGEQYF.

The rearrangement joins TRBV27 to TRBJ2-2; 8 bases fit TRBD2. Per germline, CDR1 MNHEY and CDR2 SMNVEV (reference sequence). V gave up 5 bases and J gave up 3 bases; unmatched junction bases: 11. The CDR3 runs 17 residues. CDR3 sequence (DNA): TGTGCCAGCAGTCCCTTCGGGGGAGCGGGAGACACCGGGGAGCTGTTTTTT. Its translation: CASSPFGGAGDTGELFF.

J is TRBJ1-2 and V is TRBV6-5; D remains unclear. The CDR3 spans 13 residues. CDR1 is MNHEY and CDR2 is SVGAGI in the germline V gene. Trimming shortened V by 2 bases and J by 2 bases, and 6 bases separated the two germline ends. The CDR3 sequence: CASSYAQNYGYTF. The CDR3 nucleotides read TGTGCCAGCAGTTACGCACAAAACTATGGCTACACCTTC.

The genes are TRBV5-5 and TRBJ1-2; D perhaps matches TRBD1 (5 bases). CDR3 size: 13 residues. Germline CDR1 is SGHKS and CDR2 is YYEKEE (reference sequence). Trimming cost V 2 bases and J 10 bases, with 15 bases left between them. CDR3 loop: CASSLPRGEDYTF. The CDR3 DNA reads as TGTGCCAGCAGCTTACCGAGGGGTGAGGACTACACCTTC.

This clonotype has a handful of counts. The chain recombines TRBV11-1 with TRBJ2-2; D uncertain. Looked up from germline, CDR1 is SGHAT and CDR2 is FQDESV (reference sequence). The CDR3 covers 12 residues. Trimming took off 1 base at V and 4 bases at J, with 1 base between the two ends. The CDR3 reads CASSLGTGELFF. The DNA of the CDR3 is TGTGCCAGCAGCTTAGGCACCGGGGAGCTGTTTTTT.

The J gene is TRBJ2-7, the V gene TRBV20-1; 8 bases agree with TRBD2. Germline CDR1 reads DFQATT; CDR2 reads SNEGSKA (reference sequence). This CDR3 is built from 14 residues. Trimming at V came to 3 bases and at J to 0 bases, leaving 4 bases not matched to a gene. The CDR3 region has the DNA TGCAGTGCTAGTACCGGGACTAGCTCCTACGAGCAGTACTTC. This gives the protein CSASTGTSSYEQYF.

The genes are TRBV18 and TRBJ1-5; D gene ambiguous. Germline V gene data show CDR1 as KGHSH and CDR2 as LQKENI. The CDR3 loop spans 13 amino acids. Trimming removed 2 bases from V and 5 bases from J, with 7 bases in between. The CDR3 DNA reads TGTGCCAGCTCACCAGGGTGGGATCAGCCCCAGCATTTT. Protein product: CASSPGWDQPQHF.

The chain couples TRBV7-6 to TRBJ2-3; D is uncertain. The CDR3 runs to 13 residues. Per the germline V gene, CDR1 is SGHVS and CDR2 is FNYEAQ. With 4 bases removed from V and 6 bases from J, the gap between germline ends came to 11 bases. CDR3 nucleotide sequence: TGTGCCAGCAGCTCGGAGACCTTGGATACGCAGTATTTT. This encodes CASSSETLDTQYF.

The chain employs TRBV10-3 and TRBJ2-3, with D unclear. The V end was cut by 8 bases, the J end by 0 bases, with 9 bases between. Germline V lookup: CDR1 ENHRY, CDR2 SYGVKD. The CDR3 is 13 amino acids. The CDR3 bases are TGTGCCATCCATCGAGCTAGCACAGATACGCAGTATTTT. It encodes CAIHRASTDTQYF.

The rearrangement links TRBV15 to TRBJ2-4, with D possibly called TRBD1 or TRBD2 (5 bases each). The CDR3 sequence is 14 residues long. Germline-derived CDR1 and CDR2 are LNHNV and YYDKDF (reference sequence). V lost 8 bases, J lost 5 bases, and 16 bases lay in between. CDR3 nucleotides: TGTGCCACCGAAGATACGGGGCCCGAAAACATTCAGTACTTC. As protein: CATEDTGPENIQYF. The variable domain in full, with the rest retrieved from reference TRBV15 and TRBJ2-4, is DAMVIQNPRYQVTQFGKPVTLSCSQTLNHNVMYWYQQKSSQAPKLLFHYYDKDFNNEADTPDNFQSRRPNTSFCFLDIRSPGLGDTAMYLCATEDTGPENIQYFGAGTRLSVL.

The V gene is TRBV19, the J gene TRBJ1-4, with D possibly TRBD1 on 6 matching bases. Germline V CDR1 and CDR2: LNHDA, SQIVND (reference sequence). Trimming took off 3 bases at V and 7 bases at J, with 12 bases between the two ends. This CDR3 comprises 14 residues. The CDR3 bases are TGTGCCAGTAGTATCCCAGGGGATGGTGAAAAACTGTTTTTT. It codes for CASSIPGDGEKLFF.

The rearrangement links TRBV29-1 to TRBJ1-1, with 9 positions matching TRBD1. CDR1 and CDR2 from the germline V gene are SQVTM and ANQGSEA. V lost 4 bases, J lost 0 bases, and 3 bases stayed unmatched. The CDR3 length is 14 residues. DNA of the CDR3: TGCAGCGTTGTACAGGGGGCGATGAACACTGAAGCTTTCTTT. It is translated as CSVVQGAMNTEAFF.

The gene calls are TRBV24-1 and TRBJ2-3, with D tentatively TRBD2 (6 bases). The V end was cut by 10 bases, the J end by 5 bases, with 21 bases between. The V gene's germline CDR1 is KGHDR and CDR2 SFDVKD. The length of the CDR3 is 15 residues. The CDR3 region has the DNA TGTGCCACAAGAGAGCCGGGACTCCAGCAAGATACGCAGTATTTT. Translation: CATREPGLQQDTQYF.

The rearrangement links TRBV4-1 to TRBJ1-5; 8 bases map to TRBD1. The CDR3 is 14 residues long. V was clipped by 4 bases and J by 4 bases; unmatched bases: 3. From germline, CDR1 is MGHRA and CDR2 YSYEKL. Written as DNA, the CDR3 is TGCGCCAGCAGCCCCCGACAGGGGAATCAGCCCCAGCATTTT. Its protein is CASSPRQGNQPQHF.

The chain employs TRBV7-6 and TRBJ2-2, with D possibly TRBD2 on 5 matching bases. Germline V gene lookup returns CDR1 SGHVS and CDR2 FNYEAQ. V lost 1 base and J 4 bases, leaving 16 bases between the germline ends. The CDR3 is 17 residues long. CDR3 DNA: TGTGCCAGCAGCTTAGATCGGTTCTTAGAGGGCACCGGGGAGCTGTTTTTT. Encoded protein: CASSLDRFLEGTGELFF.

The chain is built from TRBV28 and TRBJ1-5; D remains ambiguous. The CDR3 is made up of 14 amino acids. V was cut by 4 bases and J by 7 bases, with 14 bases left in between. Germline loops: CDR1 MDHEN, CDR2 SYDVKM. DNA for the CDR3: TGTGCCAGCAGTTGGGGTGGGTCAAGGCAGCCCCAGCATTTT. Translation: CASSWGGSRQPQHF.

The chain combines TRBV15 with TRBJ1-2; 7 bases are shared with TRBD1. The J segment lost 7 bases and the V segment lost 6 bases, leaving 11 bases of the junction unmatched. Germline CDR1 is LNHNV and CDR2 is YYDKDF (reference sequence). The CDR3 contains 14 residues. Written as DNA, the CDR3 is TGTGCCACCAGACAGGGGACAGCGGGCTCTGGCTACACCTTC. This codes for CATRQGTAGSGYTF.

The rearrangement uses TRBV5-1 and TRBJ2-3; 8 bases align to TRBD2. This CDR3 is 15 amino acids long. V gave up 2 bases and J gave up 6 bases; unmatched junction bases: 8. Germline loops: CDR1 SGHRS, CDR2 YFSETQ. The CDR3 DNA is TGCGCCAGCAGCTTTGTGGGACTAGAGCGCGATACGCAGTATTTT. Translated: CASSFVGLERDTQYF. Drawing the rest from reference TRBV5-1 and TRBJ2-3, the complete variable domain is KAGVTQTPRYLIKTRGQQVTLSCSPISGHRSVSWYQQTPGQGLQFLFEYFSETQRNKGNFPGRFSGRQFSNSRSEMNVSTLELGDSALYLCASSFVGLERDTQYFGPGTRLTVL.

The chain couples TRBV10-1 to TRBJ1-5; maybe TRBD1 (5 bases). V lost 4 bases to trimming and J lost 5 bases, with 9 bases between them. From germline, CDR1 is WNHNN and CDR2 SYGVQD (reference sequence). The CDR3 sequence is 13 residues long. CDR3 sequence: CASSGDGHQPQHF. CDR3 DNA: TGCGCCAGCAGTGGGGACGGGCATCAGCCCCAGCATTTT.